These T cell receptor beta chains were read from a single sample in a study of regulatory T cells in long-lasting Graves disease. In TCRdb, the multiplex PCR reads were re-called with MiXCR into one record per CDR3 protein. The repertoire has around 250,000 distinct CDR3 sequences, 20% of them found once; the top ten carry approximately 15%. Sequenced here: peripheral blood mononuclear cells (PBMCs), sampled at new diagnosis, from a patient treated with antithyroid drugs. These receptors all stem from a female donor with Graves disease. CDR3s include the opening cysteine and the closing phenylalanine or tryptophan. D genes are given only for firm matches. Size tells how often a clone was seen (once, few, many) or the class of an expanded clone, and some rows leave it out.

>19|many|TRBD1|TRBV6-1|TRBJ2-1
CASRPRGGQGVHPNNEQFF
TGTGCCAGCAGGCCCAGGGGGGGACAGGGGGTCCACCCGAACAATGAGCAGTTCTTC
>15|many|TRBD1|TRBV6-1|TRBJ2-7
CASSEAGRGRNEQYF
TGTGCCAGCAGTGAAGCAGGAAGGGGGCGGAACGAGCAGTACTTC
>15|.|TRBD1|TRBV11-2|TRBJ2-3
CASSSPGQGLNTQYF
TGTGCCAGCAGCTCACCGGGACAGGGGTTAAATACGCAGTATTTT
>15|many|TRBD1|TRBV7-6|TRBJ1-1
CASSAIQGWNTEAFF
TGTGCCAGCAGCGCCATACAGGGGTGGAACACTGAAGCTTTCTTT
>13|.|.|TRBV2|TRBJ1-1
CASSDQGNTEAFF
TGTGCCAGCAGTGATCAGGGAAACACTGAAGCTTTCTTT
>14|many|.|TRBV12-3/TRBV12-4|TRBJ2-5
CASSLERLQETQYF
TGTGCCAGCAGTTTGGAGCGCCTCCAAGAGACCCAGTACTTC
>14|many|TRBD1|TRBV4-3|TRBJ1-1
CASSQDRGYTEAFF
TGCGCCAGCAGCCAGGACAGGGGGTACACTGAAGCTTTCTTT
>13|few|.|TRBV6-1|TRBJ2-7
CASSNQNEPSTLF
TGTGCCAGCAGTAATCAAAATGAACCAAGCACCCTCTTC
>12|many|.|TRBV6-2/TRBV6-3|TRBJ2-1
CASRTFVNEQFF
TGTGCCAGCAGGACGTTTGTGAATGAGCAGTTCTTC
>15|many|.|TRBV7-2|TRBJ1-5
CASSLLPGGNQPQHF
TGTGCCAGCAGCTTACTTCCAGGGGGCAATCAGCCCCAGCATTTT
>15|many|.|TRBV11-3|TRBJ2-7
CASSQAWQGAHEQYF
TGTGCCAGCAGCCAGGCTTGGCAGGGAGCTCACGAGCAGTACTTC
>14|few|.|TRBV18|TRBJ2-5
CASRPRGSEETQYF
TGTGCCAGTCGCCCCAGGGGTAGCGAGGAGACCCAGTACTTC
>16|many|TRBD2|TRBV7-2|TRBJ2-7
CASSPRIAGSSYEQYF
TGTGCCAGCAGCCCCCGTATAGCGGGAAGTTCCTACGAGCAGTACTTC
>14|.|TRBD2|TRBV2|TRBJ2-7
CASSGVSGAYEQYF
TGTGCCAGCAGTGGGGTTAGCGGGGCCTACGAGCAGTACTTC
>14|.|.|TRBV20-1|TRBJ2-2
CSARPDANTGELFF
TGCAGTGCTAGGCCGGACGCTAACACCGGGGAGCTGTTTTTT
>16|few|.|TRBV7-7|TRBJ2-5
CASSFIGGGAGETQYF
TGTGCCAGCAGCTTTATAGGAGGGGGAGCGGGTGAGACCCAGTACTTC
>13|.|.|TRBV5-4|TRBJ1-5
CASSSDGIAPQHF
TGTGCCAGCAGCTCGGACGGGATCGCGCCCCAGCATTTT
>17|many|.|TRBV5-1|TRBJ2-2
CASSFFLPLSNTGELFF
TGCGCCAGCAGCTTCTTCCTGCCCCTCTCGAACACCGGGGAGCTGTTTTTT
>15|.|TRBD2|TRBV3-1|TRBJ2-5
CASSQGGGDIETQYF
TGTGCCAGCAGCCAAGGCGGGGGGGATATAGAGACCCAGTACTTC
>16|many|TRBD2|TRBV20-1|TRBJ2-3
CSAPGLAGGPTDTQYF
TGCAGTGCTCCAGGACTAGCGGGGGGCCCAACAGATACGCAGTATTTT
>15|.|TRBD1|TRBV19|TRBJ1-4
CASSATQGANEKLFF
TGTGCCAGTAGTGCCACACAGGGGGCTAATGAAAAACTGTTTTTT